This T cell receptor (beta chain) was observed in a study of shared clonotypes between healthy human individuals. Using immunoSEQ multiplex PCR, the repertoire was profiled, and TCRdb retains in-frame clones only, with some absent. The sample carries some 2.3 million clones, roughly 93% recorded once. In germline, CDR1 is MDHEN, CDR2 SYDVKM. Trimming cost V 6 bases and J 4 bases; bases outside gene matches: 6. The CDR3 runs 14 residues. The specimen sequenced was naive CD4+ T cells from PBMCs. The sample's subset: CD45RA+ positively selected. The chain has TRBV28 and TRBJ1-5; 7 bases match TRBD1. The TCR originated in a man between 18 and 29 years old in good health. Some clones in this sample may be carry-over from other donors' samples. The CDR3 here is CASRTGSVNQPQHF. The CDR3 coding sequence is TGTGCCAGCAGGACAGGGTCTGTGAATCAGCCCCAGCATTTT.